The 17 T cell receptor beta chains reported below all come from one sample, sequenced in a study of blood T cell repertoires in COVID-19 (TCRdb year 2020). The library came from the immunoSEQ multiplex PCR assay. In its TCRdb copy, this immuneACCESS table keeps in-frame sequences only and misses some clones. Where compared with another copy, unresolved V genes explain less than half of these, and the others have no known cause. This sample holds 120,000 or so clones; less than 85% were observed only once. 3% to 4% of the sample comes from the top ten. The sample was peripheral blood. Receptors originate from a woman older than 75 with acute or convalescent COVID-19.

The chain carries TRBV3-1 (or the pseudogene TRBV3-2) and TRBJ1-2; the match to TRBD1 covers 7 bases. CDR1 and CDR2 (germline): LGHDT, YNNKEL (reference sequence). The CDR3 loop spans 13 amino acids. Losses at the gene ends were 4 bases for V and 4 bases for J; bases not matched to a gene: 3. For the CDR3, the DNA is TGTGCCAGCAGCCTGGGACAGATCTATGGCTACACCTTC. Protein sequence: CASSLGQIYGYTF.

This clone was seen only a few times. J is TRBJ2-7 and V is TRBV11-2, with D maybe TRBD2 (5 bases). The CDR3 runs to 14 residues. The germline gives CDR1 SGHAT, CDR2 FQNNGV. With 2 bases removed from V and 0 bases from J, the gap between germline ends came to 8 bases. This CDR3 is CASSLQEASYEQYF. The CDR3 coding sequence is TGTGCCAGCAGCTTACAGGAGGCCTCCTACGAGCAGTACTTC.

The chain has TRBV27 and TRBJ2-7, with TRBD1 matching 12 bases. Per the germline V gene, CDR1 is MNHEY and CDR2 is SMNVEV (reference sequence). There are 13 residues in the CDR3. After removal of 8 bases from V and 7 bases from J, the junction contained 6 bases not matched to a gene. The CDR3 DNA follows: TGTGCCAGCGGGGGACAGGGGGCGCGGGAGCAGTACTTC. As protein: CASGGQGAREQYF.

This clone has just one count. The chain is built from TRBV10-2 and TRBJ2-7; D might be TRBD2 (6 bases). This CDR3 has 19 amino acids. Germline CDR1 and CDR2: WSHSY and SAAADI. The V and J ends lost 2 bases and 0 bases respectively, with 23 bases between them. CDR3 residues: CASSEPPYGGRTFSYEQYF. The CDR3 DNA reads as TGCGCCAGCAGTGAGCCTCCCTATGGGGGGAGGACCTTCTCCTACGAGCAGTACTTC.

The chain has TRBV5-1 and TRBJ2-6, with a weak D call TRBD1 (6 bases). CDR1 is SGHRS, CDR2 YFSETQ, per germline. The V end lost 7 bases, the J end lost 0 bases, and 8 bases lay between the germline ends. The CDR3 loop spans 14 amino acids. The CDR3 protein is CASSGDSGANVLTF. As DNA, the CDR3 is TGCGCCAGCTCAGGGGACTCTGGGGCCAACGTCCTGACTTTC.

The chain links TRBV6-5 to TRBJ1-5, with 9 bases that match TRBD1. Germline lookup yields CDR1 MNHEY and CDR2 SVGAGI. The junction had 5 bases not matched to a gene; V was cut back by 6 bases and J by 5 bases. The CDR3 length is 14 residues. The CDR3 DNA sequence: TGTGCCAGCAGGATCAGACAGGGGGATCAGCCCCAGCATTTT. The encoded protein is CASRIRQGDQPQHF.

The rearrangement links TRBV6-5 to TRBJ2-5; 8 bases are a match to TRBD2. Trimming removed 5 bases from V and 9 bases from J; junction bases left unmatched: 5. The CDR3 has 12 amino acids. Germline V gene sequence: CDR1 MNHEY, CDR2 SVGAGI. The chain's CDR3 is CASSTPGGSQYF. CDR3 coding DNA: TGTGCCAGCAGTACACCGGGGGGGTCCCAGTACTTC.

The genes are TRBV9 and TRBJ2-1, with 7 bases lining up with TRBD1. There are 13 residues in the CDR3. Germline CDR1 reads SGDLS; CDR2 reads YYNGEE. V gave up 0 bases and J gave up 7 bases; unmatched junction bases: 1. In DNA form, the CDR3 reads TGTGCCAGCAGCGTAGAACAGGGGAATGAGCAGTTCTTC. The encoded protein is CASSVEQGNEQFF. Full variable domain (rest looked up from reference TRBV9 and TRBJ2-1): DSGVTQTPKHLITATGQRVTLRCSPRSGDLSVYWYQQSLDQGLQFLIQYYNGEERAKGNILERFSAQQFPDLHSELNLSSLELGDSALYFCASSVEQGNEQFFGPGTRLTVL.

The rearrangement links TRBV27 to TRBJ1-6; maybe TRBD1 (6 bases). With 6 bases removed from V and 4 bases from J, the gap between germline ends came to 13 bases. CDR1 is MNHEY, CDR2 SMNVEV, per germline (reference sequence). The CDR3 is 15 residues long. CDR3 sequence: CASRQGEGYNSPLHF. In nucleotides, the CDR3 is TGTGCCAGCAGACAGGGAGAGGGTTATAATTCACCCCTCCACTTT.

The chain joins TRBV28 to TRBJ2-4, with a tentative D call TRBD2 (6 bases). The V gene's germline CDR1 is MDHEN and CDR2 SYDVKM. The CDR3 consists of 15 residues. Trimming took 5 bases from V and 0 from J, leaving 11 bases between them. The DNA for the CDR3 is TGTGCCAGCAGTGACGGGGGTTTAGCCAAAAACATTCAGTACTTC. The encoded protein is CASSDGGLAKNIQYF. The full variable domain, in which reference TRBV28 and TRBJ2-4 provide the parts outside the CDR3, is DVKVTQSSRYLVKRTGEKVFLECVQDMDHENMFWYRQDPGLGLRLIYFSYDVKMKEKGDIPEGYSVSREKKERFSLILESASTNQTSMYLCASSDGGLAKNIQYFGAGTRLSVL.

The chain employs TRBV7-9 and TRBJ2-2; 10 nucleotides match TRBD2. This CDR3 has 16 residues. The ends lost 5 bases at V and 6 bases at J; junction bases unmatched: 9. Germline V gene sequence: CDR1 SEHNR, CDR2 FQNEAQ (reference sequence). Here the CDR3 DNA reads TGTGCCAGCAGCCCCCCGGGGACTAGCGTCCCCGGGGAGCTGTTTTTT. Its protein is CASSPPGTSVPGELFF. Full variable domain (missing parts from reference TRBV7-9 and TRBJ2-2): DTGVSQNPRHKITKRGQNVTFRCDPISEHNRLYWYRQTLGQGPEFLTYFQNEAQLEKSRLLSDRFSAERPKGSFSTLEIQRTEQGDSAMYLCASSPPGTSVPGELFFGEGSRLTVL.

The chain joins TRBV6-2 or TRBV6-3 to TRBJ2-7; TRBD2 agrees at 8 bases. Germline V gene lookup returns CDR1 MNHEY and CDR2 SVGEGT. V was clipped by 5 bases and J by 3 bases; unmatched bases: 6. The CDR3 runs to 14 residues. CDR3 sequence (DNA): TGTGCCAGCAGTAAAGCGGGAGCGCTCTACGAGCAGTACTTC. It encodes CASSKAGALYEQYF.

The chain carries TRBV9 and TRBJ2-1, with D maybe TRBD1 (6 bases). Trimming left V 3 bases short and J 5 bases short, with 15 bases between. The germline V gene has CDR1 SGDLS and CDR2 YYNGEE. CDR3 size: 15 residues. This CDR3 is CASSGRGHYNNEQFF. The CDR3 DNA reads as TGTGCCAGCAGCGGTAGGGGACATTACAACAATGAGCAGTTCTTC. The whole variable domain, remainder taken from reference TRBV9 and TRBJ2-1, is DSGVTQTPKHLITATGQRVTLRCSPRSGDLSVYWYQQSLDQGLQFLIQYYNGEERAKGNILERFSAQQFPDLHSELNLSSLELGDSALYFCASSGRGHYNNEQFFGPGTRLTVL.

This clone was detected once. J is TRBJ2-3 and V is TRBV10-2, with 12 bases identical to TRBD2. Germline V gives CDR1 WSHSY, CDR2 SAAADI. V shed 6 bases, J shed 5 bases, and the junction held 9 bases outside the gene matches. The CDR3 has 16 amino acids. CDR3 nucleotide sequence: TGCGCCAGCAGCCCCGGACTAGCGGGAAGGATAGATACGCAGTATTTT. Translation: CASSPGLAGRIDTQYF.

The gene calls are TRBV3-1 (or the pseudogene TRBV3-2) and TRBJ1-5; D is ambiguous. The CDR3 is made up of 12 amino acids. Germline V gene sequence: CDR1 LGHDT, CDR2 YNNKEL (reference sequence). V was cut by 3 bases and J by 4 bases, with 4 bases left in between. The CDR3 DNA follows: TGTGCCAGCAGCCACCCTAATCAGCCCCAGCATTTT. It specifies CASSHPNQPQHF.

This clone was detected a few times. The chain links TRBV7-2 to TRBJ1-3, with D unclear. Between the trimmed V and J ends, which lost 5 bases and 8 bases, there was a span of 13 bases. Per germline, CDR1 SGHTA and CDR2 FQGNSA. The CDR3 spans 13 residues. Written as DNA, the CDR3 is TGTGCCAGCAGCGTGACTCTCGGTTACACCATATATTTT. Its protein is CASSVTLGYTIYF.

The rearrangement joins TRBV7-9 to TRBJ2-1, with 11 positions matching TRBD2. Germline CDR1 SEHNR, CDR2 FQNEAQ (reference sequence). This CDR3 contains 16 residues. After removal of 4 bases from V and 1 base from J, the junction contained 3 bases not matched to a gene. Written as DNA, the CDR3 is TGTGCCAGCAGCTCCGGGACTAGCGGTTCCTACAATGAGCAGTTCTTC. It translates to CASSSGTSGSYNEQFF.